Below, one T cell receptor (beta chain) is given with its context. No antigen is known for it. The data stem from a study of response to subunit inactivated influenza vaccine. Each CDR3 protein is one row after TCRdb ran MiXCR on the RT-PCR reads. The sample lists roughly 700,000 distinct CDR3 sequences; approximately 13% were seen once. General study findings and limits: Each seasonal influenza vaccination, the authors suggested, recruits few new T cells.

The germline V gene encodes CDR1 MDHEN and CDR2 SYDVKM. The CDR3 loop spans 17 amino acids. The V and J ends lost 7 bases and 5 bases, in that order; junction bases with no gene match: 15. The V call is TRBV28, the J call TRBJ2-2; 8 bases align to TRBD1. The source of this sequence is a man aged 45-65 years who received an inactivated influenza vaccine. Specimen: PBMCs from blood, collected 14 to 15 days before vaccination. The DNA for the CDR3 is TGTGCCAGCATTCCACCGCCGAGTCAGGGGGCAACCGGGGAGCTGTTTTTT. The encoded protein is CASIPPPSQGATGELFF.